This entry concerns a single TCR beta chain. Deletions cut 1 base from V and 6 bases from J, with 16 bases between. Germline V gene sequence: CDR1 DFQATT, CDR2 SNEGSKA (reference sequence). The CDR3 contains 15 residues. The record originates from a study of CD8 T cells in ankylosing spondylitis. Molecular-barcoded quantitative 5'-RACE produced these TCR beta libraries. MiXCR was run by TCRdb on the 5' RACE reads, yielding one entry per CDR3 protein. The top ten hold approximately 11% of the sample, which has 150,000 to 200,000 distinct CDR3 sequences, under 15% seen once. The rearrangement uses TRBV20-1 and TRBJ1-5, with D unclear. The sequenced sample consisted of blood, either unsorted or a sorted T cell fraction (not recorded which). The sequence derives from a female donor with ankylosing spondylitis or in good health (not recorded which). The CDR3 sequence is CSARVGLSFSQPQHF. Written as DNA, the CDR3 is TGCAGTGCTAGAGTTGGGTTGAGCTTTAGTCAGCCCCAGCATTTT.